The clone carrying this T cell receptor (beta chain) was detected only a few times. Its antigen is not identified. Sampling consisted of one heparinised blood draw per donor, averaging around 110 mL. Via CD45RO/CCR7/CD25/CD127/CD95/CD27, cells of the CD4+ naive, central memory, regulatory and stem cell-like memory subsets were sorted. CDR3 length: 15 amino acids. This entry is derived from a study of beta chain features in type 1 diabetes. Reverse transcribing all isolated RNA meant expressed TCRB transcripts were sequenced. Generated by immunoSEQ multiplex PCR, the TCRdb table keeps only in-frame clones and is missing some. There are under 300,000 clones in the sample; 25% to 30% occur only once, and roughly 4.1% lies in the top ten. Study results and limitations: PCR, the amplification step, might favor shorter templates, equally in patients and controls.

The source is a man between 25 and 39 years old in good health. V gene TRBV21-1 combines with J gene TRBJ2-7; the table gives TRBD1 as D, unverified against the DNA. TRBV21-1 is a listed pseudogene. The material sequenced was central memory CD4+ T cells from blood. CDR3 loop: CASSARQGRIYEQYF. The DNA of the CDR3 is TGTGCCAGCAGCGCGCGACAGGGAAGGATCTACGAGCAGTACTTC.